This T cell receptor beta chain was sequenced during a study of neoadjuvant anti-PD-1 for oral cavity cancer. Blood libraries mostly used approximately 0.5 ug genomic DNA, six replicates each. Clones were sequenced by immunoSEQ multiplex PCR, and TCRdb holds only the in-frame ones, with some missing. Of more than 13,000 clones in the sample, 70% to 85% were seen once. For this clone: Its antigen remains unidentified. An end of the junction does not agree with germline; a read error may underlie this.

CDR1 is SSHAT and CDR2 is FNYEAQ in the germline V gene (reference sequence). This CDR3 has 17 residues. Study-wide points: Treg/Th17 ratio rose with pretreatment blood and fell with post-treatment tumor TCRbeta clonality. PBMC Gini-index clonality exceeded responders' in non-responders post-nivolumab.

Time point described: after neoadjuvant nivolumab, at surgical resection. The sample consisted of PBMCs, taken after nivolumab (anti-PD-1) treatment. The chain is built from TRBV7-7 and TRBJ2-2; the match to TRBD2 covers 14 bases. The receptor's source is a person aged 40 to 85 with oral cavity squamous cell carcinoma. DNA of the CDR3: TGTGCTAGCAGCCCAGGGACTAGCGGGGGCGGCACCGGGGAGCTGTTTTTT. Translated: CASSPGTSGGGTGELFF.